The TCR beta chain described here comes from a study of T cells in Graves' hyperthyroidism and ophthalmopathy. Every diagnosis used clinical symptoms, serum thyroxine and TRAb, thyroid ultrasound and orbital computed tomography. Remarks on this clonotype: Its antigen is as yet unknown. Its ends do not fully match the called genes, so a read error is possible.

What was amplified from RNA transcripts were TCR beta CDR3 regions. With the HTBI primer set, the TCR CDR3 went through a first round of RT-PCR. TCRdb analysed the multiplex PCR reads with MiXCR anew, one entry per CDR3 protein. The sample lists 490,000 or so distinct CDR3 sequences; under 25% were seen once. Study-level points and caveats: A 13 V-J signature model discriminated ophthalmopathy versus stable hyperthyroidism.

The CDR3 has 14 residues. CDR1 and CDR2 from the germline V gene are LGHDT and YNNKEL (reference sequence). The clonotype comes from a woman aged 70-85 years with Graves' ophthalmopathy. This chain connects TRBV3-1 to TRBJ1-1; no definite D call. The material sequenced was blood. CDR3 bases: TGTGCCAGCGGCCAAGTCGCGGGTTCCACTGAAGCTTTCTTT. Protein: CASGQVAGSTEAFF.